This T cell receptor beta chain was sequenced for a study of CD8+ T cells in alopecia areata. Study-level background: A regimen of oral tofacitinib, 5 to 10 mg twice daily, was given to treated patients.

Following RNA extraction, reverse transcription yielded cDNA that acted as the sequencing template. Profiled with immunoSEQ multiplex PCR; TCRdb holds only in-frame clones, not every one. This table has some 100,000 clones, under 40% appearing once. The receptor was isolated from a human donor with alopecia areata. Input material: CD4+ T cells sorted from blood.

The CDR3 sequence: CASSLRQGNYGYTF. The DNA of the CDR3 is TGTGCCAGCAGCTTAAGACAGGGGAACTATGGCTACACCTTC. The gene calls are TRBV11-2 and TRBJ1-2, with TRBD1 identical over 8 bases. Unmatched junction bases numbered 1, after V lost 2 bases and J lost 2 bases. The CDR3 totals 14 residues. The germline CDR1 and CDR2 sequences are SGHAT and FQNNGV.